This TCR beta chain was sequenced for a study of regulatory T cells in long-lasting Graves disease. Findings of the study overall: Persistent disease was characterized by preferential usage of TRBV28, TRBJ1-2 and TRBJ2-5. With 2,741 shared public clonotypes, persistent patients exceeded new patients, who shared about a thousand.

This clonotype was observed at least ten times. What it binds is unknown. As for time point: newly diagnosed GD, antithyroid drugs for less than 3 months. Extracted RNA from PBMCs served as the source of the TCR library. Germline V gene lookup returns CDR1 SGHTA and CDR2 FQGNSA. The trim removed 6 bases at V and 1 base at J, leaving 5 bases unmatched. CDR3 size: 16 residues. To make TCR beta libraries, researchers used iRepertoire HTBI primers and Arm-PCR of CDR3 regions. TCRdb recomputed calls from the multiplex PCR reads with MiXCR, one row per CDR3 protein. The table lists about 540,000 distinct CDR3 sequences, about 13% of them singletons. This same sample was also part of a study on T cells in Graves' hyperthyroidism and ophthalmopathy.

Here the sequenced sample was peripheral blood mononuclear cells (PBMCs), taken at new diagnosis, from a patient treated with antithyroid drugs. This chain connects TRBV7-2 to TRBJ2-3; 12 bases are a match to TRBD2. The sequence came from a man younger than 45 with Graves disease. This CDR3 is CASRPRLAGGTDTQYF. The CDR3 DNA sequence: TGTGCCAGCAGACCCAGACTAGCGGGGGGCACAGATACGCAGTATTTT.